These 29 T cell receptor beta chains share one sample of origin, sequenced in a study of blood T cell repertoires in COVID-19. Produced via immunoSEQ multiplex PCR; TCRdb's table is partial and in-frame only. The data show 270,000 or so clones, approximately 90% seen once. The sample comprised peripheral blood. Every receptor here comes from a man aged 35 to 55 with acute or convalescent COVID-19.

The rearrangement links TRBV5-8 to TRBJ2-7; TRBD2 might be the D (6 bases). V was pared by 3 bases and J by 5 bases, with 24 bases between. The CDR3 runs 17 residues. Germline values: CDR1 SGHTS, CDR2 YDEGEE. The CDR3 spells CASSSYPDSTRIHEQYF. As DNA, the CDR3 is TGTGCCAGCAGCTCTTACCCCGACTCGACTAGGATCCACGAGCAGTACTTC.

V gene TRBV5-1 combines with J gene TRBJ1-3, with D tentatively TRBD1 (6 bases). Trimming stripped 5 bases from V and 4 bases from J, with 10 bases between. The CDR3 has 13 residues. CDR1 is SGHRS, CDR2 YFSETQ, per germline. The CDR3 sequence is CASRVQGGNTIYF. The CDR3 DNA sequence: TGCGCCAGCAGAGTACAGGGAGGAAACACCATATATTTT. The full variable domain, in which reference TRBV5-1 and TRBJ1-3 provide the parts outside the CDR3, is KAGVTQTPRYLIKTRGQQVTLSCSPISGHRSVSWYQQTPGQGLQFLFEYFSETQRNKGNFPGRFSGRQFSNSRSEMNVSTLELGDSALYLCASRVQGGNTIYFGEGSWLTVV.

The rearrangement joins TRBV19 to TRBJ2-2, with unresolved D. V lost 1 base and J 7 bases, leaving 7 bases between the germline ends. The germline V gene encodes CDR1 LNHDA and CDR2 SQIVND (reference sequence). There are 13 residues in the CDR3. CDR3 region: CASSIGAHGELFF. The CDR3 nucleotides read TGTGCCAGTAGTATAGGGGCGCACGGGGAGCTGTTTTTT. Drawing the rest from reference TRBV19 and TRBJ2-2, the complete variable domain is DGGITQSPKYLFRKEGQNVTLSCEQNLNHDAMYWYRQDPGQGLRLIYYSQIVNDFQKGDIAEGYSVSREKKESFPLTVTSAQKNPTAFYLCASSIGAHGELFFGEGSRLTVL.

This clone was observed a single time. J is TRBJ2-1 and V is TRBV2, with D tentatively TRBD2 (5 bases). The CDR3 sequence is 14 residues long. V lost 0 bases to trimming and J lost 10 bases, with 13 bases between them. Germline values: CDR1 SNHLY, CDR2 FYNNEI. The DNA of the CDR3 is TGTGCCAGCAGTGAAGCCAGAGGGTCTGGGGAGCAGTTCTTC. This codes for CASSEARGSGEQFF. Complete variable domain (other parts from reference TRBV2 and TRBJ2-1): EPEVTQTPSHQVTQMGQEVILRCVPISNHLYFYWYRQILGQKVEFLVSFYNNEISEKSEIFDDQFSVERPDGSNFTLKIRSTKLEDSAMYFCASSEARGSGEQFFGPGTRLTVL.

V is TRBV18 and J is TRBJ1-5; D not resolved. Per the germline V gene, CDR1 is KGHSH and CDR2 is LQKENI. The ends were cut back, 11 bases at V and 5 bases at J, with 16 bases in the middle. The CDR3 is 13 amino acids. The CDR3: CAAGTTMYQPQHF. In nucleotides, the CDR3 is TGTGCCGCGGGTACAACGATGTATCAGCCCCAGCATTTT.

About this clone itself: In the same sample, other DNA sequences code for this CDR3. CDR3 loop: CASSSSGEGNTIYF. The CDR3 DNA is TGTGCCAGCAGCTCGAGCGGGGAAGGAAACACCATATATTTT. The chain links TRBV7-2 to TRBJ1-3, with D hard to call. Germline CDR1 is SGHTA and CDR2 is FQGNSA. V lost 4 bases to trimming and J lost 4 bases, with 11 bases between them. This CDR3 region has 14 residues.

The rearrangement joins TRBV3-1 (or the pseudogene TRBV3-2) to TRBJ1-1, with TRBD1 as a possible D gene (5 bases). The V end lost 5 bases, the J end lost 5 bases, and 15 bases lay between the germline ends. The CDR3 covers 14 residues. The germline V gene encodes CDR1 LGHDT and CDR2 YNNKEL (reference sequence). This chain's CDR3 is CASSSYVGGTEAFF. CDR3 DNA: TGTGCCAGCAGCTCCTACGTTGGGGGGACTGAAGCTTTCTTT.

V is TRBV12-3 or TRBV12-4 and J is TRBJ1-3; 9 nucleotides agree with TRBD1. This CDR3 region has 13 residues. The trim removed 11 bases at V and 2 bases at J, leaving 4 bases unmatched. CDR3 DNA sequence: TGTGCCTGGGACAGGGTAGCTGGAAACACCATATATTTT. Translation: CAWDRVAGNTIYF.

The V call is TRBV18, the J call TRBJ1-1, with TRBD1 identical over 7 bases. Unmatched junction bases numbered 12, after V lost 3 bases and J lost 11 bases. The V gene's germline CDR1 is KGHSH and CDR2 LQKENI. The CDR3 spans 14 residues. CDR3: CASSPGQFISEAFF. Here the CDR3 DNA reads TGTGCCAGCTCACCGGGACAGTTTATATCCGAGGCTTTCTTT.

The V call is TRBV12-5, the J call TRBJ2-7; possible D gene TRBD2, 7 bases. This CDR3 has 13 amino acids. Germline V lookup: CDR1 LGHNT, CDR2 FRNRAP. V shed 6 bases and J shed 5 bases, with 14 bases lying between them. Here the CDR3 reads CASGDRGAHEQYF. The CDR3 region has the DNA TGTGCTAGTGGCGACCGGGGGGCCCACGAGCAGTACTTC.

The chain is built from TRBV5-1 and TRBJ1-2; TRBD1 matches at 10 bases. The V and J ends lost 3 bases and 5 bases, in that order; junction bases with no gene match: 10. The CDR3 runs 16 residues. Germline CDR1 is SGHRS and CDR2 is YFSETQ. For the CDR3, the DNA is TGCGCCAGCAGCTGGGCCGGGACAGGGGAAAATTATGGCTACACCTTC. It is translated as CASSWAGTGENYGYTF.

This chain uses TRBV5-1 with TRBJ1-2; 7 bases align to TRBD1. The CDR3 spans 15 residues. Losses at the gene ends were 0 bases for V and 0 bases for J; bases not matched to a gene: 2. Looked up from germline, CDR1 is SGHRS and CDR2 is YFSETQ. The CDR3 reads CASSLAGTANYGYTF. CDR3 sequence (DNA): TGCGCCAGCAGCTTGGCCGGGACAGCTAACTATGGCTACACCTTC.

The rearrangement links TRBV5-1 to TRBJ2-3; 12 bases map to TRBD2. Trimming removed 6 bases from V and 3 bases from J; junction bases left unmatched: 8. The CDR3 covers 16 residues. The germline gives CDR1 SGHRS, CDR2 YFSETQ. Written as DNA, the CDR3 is TGCGCCAGCACCAAGACTAGCGGGGGTCTAACAGATACGCAGTATTTT. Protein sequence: CASTKTSGGLTDTQYF.

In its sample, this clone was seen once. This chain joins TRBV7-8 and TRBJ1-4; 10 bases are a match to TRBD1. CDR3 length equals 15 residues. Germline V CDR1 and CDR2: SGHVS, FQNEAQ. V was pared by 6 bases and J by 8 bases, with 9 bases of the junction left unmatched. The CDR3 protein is CASRPMDRGREKLFF. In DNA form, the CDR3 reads TGTGCCAGCAGGCCGATGGACAGGGGGAGAGAAAAACTGTTTTTT. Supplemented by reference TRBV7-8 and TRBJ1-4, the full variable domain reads GAGVSQSPRYKVAKRGQDVALRCDPISGHVSLFWYQQALGQGPEFLTYFQNEAQLDKSGLPSDRFFAERPEGSVSTLKIQRTQQEDSAVYLCASRPMDRGREKLFFGSGTQLSVL.

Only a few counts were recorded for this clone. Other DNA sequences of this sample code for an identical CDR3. The CDR3 DNA reads as TGCGCCAGCAGCTTCACCGGGACAGTGAACACTGAAGCTTTCTTT. Protein: CASSFTGTVNTEAFF. The rearrangement links TRBV5-1 to TRBJ1-1, with 7 bases aligning to TRBD1. Germline values: CDR1 SGHRS, CDR2 YFSETQ. The CDR3 has 15 residues. V lost 2 bases and J lost 0; bases outside the gene matches: 4.

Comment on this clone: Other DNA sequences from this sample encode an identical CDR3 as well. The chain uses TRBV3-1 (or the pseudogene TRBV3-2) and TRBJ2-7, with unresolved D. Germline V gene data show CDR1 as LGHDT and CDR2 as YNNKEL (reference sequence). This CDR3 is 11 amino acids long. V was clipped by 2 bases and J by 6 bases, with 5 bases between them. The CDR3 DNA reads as TGTGCCAGCAGCCAAAGAGGCGAGCAGTACTTC. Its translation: CASSQRGEQYF.

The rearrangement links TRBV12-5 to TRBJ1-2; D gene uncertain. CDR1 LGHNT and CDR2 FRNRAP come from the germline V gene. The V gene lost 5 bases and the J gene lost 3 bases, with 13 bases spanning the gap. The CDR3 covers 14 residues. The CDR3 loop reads CASGPPPVDYGYTF. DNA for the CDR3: TGTGCTAGTGGTCCGCCCCCGGTAGACTATGGCTACACCTTC.

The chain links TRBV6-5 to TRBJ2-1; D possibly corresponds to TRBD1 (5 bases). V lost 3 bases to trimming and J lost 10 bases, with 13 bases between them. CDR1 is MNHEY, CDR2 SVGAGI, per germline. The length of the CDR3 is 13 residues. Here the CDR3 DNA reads TGTGCCAGCAGTTATGCTGGGGCCAGGGAGCAGTTCTTC. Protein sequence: CASSYAGAREQFF.

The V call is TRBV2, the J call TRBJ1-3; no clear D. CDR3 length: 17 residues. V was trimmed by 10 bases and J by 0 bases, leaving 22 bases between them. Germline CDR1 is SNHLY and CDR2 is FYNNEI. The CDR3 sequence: CATPRGDHSFSGNTIYF. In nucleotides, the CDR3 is TGTGCCACTCCCCGGGGAGACCACTCTTTCTCTGGAAACACCATATATTTT.

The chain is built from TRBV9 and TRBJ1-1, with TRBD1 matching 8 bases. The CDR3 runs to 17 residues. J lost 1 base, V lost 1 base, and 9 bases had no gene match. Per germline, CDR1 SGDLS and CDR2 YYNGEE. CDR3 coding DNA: TGTGCCAGCAGCGTATGGGCCTCGACAGGGGAGAACACTGAAGCTTTCTTT. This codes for CASSVWASTGENTEAFF. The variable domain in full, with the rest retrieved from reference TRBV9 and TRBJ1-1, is DSGVTQTPKHLITATGQRVTLRCSPRSGDLSVYWYQQSLDQGLQFLIQYYNGEERAKGNILERFSAQQFPDLHSELNLSSLELGDSALYFCASSVWASTGENTEAFFGQGTRLTVV.

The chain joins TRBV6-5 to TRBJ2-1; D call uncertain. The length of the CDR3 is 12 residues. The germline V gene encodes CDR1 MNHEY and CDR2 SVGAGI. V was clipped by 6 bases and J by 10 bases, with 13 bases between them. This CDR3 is CASSPVRGEQFF. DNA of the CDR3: TGTGCCAGCAGCCCCGTCCGAGGCGAGCAGTTCTTC.

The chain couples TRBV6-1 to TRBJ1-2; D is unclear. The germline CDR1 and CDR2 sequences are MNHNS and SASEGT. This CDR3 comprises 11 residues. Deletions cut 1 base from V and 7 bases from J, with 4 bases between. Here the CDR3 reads CASSEGVGYTF. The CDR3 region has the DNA TGTGCCAGCAGTGAAGGCGTTGGCTACACCTTC.

CDR3: CASSQDRRGPPGTEAFF. CDR3 DNA sequence: TGCGCCAGCAGCCAAGATAGAAGGGGCCCTCCTGGGACTGAAGCTTTCTTT. The chain is built from TRBV4-1 and TRBJ1-1; a weak D match, TRBD1 (5 bases). This CDR3 has 17 amino acids. Trimming left V 0 bases short and J 5 bases short, with 19 bases between. Germline lookup yields CDR1 MGHRA and CDR2 YSYEKL.

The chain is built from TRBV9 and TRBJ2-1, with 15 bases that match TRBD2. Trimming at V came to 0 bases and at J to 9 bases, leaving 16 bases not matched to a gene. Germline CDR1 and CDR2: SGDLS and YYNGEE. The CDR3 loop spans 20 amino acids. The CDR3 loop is CASSVGSGTSGGPLFGEQFF. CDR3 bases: TGTGCCAGCAGCGTAGGAAGCGGGACTAGCGGGGGGCCCCTTTTTGGTGAGCAGTTCTTC. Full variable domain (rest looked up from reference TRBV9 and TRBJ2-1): DSGVTQTPKHLITATGQRVTLRCSPRSGDLSVYWYQQSLDQGLQFLIQYYNGEERAKGNILERFSAQQFPDLHSELNLSSLELGDSALYFCASSVGSGTSGGPLFGEQFFGPGTRLTVL.

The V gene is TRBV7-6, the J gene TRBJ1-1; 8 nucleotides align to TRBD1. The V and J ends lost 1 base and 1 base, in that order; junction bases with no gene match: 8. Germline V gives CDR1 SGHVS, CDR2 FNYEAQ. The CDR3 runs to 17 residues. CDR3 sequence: CASSLESRGLGNTEAFF. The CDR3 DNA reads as TGTGCCAGCAGCTTAGAATCCAGGGGGCTTGGGAACACTGAAGCTTTCTTT.

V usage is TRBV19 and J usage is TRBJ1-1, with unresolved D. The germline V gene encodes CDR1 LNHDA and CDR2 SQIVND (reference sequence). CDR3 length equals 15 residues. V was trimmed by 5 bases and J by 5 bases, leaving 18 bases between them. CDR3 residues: CASSASSNRGTEAFF. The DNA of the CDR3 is TGTGCCAGTAGTGCGTCCTCCAATCGGGGTACTGAAGCTTTCTTT.

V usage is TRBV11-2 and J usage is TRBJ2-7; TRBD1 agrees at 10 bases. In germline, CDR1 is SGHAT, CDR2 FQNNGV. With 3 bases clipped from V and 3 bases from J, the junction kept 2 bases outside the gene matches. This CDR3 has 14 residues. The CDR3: CASSFGQGGYEQYF. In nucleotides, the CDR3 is TGTGCCAGCAGCTTCGGACAGGGGGGCTACGAGCAGTACTTC.

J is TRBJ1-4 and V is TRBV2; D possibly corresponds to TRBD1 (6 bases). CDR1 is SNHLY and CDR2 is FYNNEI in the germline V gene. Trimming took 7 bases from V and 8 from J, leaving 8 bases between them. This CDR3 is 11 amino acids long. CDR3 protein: CASNRDEKLFF. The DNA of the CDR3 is TGTGCCAGCAACAGGGACGAAAAACTGTTTTTT. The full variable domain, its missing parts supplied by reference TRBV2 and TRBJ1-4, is EPEVTQTPSHQVTQMGQEVILRCVPISNHLYFYWYRQILGQKVEFLVSFYNNEISEKSEIFDDQFSVERPDGSNFTLKIRSTKLEDSAMYFCASNRDEKLFFGSGTQLSVL.

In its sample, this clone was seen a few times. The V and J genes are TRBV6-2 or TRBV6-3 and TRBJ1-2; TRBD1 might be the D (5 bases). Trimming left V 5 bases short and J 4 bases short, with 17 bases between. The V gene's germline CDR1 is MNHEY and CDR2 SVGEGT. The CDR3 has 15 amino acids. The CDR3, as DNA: TGTGCCAGCAGTCCACGAGGAAGGGGATTCTATGGCTACACCTTC. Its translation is CASSPRGRGFYGYTF.